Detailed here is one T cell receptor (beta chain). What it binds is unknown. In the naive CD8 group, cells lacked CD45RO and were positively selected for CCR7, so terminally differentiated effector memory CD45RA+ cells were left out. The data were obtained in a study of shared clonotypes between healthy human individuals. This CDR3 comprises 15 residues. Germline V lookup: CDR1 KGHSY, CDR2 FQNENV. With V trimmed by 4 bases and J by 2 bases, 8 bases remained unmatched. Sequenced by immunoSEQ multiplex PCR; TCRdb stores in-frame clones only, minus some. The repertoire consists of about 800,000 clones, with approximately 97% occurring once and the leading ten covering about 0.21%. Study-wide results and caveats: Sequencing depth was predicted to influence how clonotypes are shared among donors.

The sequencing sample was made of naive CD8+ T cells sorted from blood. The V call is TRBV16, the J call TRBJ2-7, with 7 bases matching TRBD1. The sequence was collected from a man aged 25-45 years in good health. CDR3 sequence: CASSPGTELPYEQYF. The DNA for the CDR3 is TGTGCCAGCAGCCCGGGGACAGAGCTCCCCTACGAGCAGTACTTC.